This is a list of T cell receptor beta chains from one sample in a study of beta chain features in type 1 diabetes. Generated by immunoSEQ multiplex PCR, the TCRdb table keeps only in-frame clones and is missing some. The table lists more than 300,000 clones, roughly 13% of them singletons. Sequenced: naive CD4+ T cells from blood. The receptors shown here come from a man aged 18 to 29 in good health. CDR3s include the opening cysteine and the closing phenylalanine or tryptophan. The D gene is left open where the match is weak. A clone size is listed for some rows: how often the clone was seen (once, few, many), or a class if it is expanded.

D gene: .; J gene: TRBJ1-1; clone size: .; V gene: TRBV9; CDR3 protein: CASSRRVETEAFF; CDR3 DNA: TGTGCCAGCAGCAGACGGGTAGAGACTGAAGCTTTCTTT
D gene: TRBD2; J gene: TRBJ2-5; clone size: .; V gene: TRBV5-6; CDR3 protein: CASNLGFSSGGFGETQYF; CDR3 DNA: TGTGCCAGCAACTTGGGGTTTTCTAGCGGGGGGTTTGGAGAGACCCAGTACTTC
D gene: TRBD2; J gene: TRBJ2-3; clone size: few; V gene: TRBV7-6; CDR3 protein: CASSLTGGPQYF; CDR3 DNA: TGTGCCAGCAGCCTCACGGGAGGGCCGCAGTATTTT
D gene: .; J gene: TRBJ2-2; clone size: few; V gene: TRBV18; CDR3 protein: CASSVNTGELFF; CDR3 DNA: TGTGCCAGCTCCGTAAACACCGGGGAGCTGTTTTTT
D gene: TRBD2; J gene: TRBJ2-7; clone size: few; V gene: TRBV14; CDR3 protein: CASSQGQLLAAHEQYF; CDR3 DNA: TGTGCCAGCAGCCAAGGACAGCTCCTAGCGGCCCACGAGCAGTACTTC
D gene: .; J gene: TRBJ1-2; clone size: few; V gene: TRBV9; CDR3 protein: CASSASRGYTF; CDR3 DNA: TGTGCCAGCAGCGCAAGTCGGGGCTACACCTTC
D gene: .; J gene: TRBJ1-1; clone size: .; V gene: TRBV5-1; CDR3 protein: CASSLAEAGGNTEAFF; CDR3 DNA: TGCGCCAGCAGCTTGGCCGAGGCGGGGGGTAACACTGAAGCTTTCTTT
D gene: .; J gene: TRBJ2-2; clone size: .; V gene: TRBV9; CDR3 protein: CASSASRTGELFF; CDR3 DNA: TGTGCCAGCAGCGCCAGTCGCACCGGGGAGCTGTTTTTT
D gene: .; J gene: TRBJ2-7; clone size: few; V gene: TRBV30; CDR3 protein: CAWSGRVSYEQYF; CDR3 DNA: TGTGCCTGGAGTGGGAGGGTTTCCTACGAGCAGTACTTC
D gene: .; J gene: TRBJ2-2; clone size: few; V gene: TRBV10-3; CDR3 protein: CAISDPSRVWAGELFF; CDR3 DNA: TGTGCCATCAGTGATCCGTCGAGGGTCTGGGCCGGGGAGCTGTTTTTT
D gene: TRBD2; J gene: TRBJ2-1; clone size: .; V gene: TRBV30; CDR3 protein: CACEGGGHRGPYNEQFF; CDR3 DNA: TGTGCCTGCGAAGGCGGGGGGCACCGGGGCCCCTACAATGAGCAGTTCTTC